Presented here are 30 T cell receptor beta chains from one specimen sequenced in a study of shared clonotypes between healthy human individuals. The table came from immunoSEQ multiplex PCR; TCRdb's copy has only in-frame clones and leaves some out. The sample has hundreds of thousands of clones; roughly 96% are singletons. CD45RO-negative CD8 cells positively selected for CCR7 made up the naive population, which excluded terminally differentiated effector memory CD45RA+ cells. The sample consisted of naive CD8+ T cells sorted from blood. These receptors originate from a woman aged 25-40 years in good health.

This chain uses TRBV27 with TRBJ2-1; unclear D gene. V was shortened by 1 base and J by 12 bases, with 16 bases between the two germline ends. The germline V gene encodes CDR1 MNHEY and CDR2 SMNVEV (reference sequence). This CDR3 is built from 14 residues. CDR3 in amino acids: CASSLFGPLEGQFF. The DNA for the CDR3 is TGTGCCAGCAGTTTATTCGGTCCCTTAGAAGGGCAGTTCTTC.

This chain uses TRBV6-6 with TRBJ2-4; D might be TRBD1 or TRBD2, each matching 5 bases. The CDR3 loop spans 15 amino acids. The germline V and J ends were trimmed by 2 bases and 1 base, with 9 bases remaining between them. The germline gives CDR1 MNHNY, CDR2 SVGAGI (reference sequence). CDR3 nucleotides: TGTGCCAGCAGTTACGGGGACGGCGCCAAAAACATTCAGTACTTC. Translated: CASSYGDGAKNIQYF.

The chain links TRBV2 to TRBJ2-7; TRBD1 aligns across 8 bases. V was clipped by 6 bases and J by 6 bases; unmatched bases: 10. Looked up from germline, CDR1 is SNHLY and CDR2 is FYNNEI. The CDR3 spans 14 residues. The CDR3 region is CASSYGDRGSEQYF. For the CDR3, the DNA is TGTGCCAGCAGCTACGGCGACAGGGGTAGCGAGCAGTACTTC. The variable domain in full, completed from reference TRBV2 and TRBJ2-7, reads EPEVTQTPSHQVTQMGQEVILRCVPISNHLYFYWYRQILGQKVEFLVSFYNNEISEKSEIFDDQFSVERPDGSNFTLKIRSTKLEDSAMYFCASSYGDRGSEQYFGPGTRLTVT.

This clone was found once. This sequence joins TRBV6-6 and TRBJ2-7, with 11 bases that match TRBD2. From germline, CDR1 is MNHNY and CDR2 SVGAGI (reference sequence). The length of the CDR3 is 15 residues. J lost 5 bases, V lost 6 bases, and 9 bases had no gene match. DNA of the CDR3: TGTGCCAGCAGACCTACTAGCGGGAGATCCCACGAGCAGTACTTC. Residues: CASRPTSGRSHEQYF.

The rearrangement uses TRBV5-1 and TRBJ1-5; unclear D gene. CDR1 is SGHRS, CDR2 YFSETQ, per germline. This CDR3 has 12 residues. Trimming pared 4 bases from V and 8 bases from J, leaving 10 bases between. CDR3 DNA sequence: TGCGCCAGCAGCACAAGCCCGGAGCCCCAGCATTTT. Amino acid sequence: CASSTSPEPQHF.

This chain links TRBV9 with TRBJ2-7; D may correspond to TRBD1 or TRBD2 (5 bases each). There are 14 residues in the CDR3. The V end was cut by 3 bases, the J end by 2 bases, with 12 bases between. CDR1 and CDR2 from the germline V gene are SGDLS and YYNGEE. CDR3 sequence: CASSEGTGTYEQYF. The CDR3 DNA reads TGTGCCAGCAGCGAAGGGACGGGAACCTACGAGCAGTACTTC.

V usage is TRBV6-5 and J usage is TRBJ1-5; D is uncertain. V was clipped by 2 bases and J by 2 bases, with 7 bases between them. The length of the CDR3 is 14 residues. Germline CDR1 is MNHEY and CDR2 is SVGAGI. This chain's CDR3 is CASSYGRGNQPQHF. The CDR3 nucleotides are TGTGCCAGCAGTTACGGCCGGGGCAATCAGCCCCAGCATTTT.

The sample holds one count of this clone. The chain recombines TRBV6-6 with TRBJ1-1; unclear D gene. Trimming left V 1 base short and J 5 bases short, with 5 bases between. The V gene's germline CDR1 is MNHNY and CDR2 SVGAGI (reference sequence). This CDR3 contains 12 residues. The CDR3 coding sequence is TGTGCCAGCAGTTACTTGGGGACTGAAGCTTTCTTT. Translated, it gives CASSYLGTEAFF.

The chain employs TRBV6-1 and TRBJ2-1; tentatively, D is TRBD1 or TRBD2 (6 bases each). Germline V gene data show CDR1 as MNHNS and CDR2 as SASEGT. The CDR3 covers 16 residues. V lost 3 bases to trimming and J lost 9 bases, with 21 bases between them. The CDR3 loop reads CASSEFAALKGGEQFF. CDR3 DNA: TGTGCCAGCAGTGAGTTTGCAGCTCTTAAGGGGGGTGAGCAGTTCTTC.

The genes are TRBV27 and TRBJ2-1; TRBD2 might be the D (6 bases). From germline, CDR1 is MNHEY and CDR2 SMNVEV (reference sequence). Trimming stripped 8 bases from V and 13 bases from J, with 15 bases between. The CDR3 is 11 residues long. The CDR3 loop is CASRLGTLQFF. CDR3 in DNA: TGTGCCAGCCGCCTCGGGACTTTACAGTTCTTC.

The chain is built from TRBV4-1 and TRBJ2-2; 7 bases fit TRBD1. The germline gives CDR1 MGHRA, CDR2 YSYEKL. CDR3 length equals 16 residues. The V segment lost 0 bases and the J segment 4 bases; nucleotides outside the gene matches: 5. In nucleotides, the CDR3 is TGCGCCAGCAGCCAAGATTGGGGACAGCTCACCGGGGAGCTGTTTTTT. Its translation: CASSQDWGQLTGELFF.

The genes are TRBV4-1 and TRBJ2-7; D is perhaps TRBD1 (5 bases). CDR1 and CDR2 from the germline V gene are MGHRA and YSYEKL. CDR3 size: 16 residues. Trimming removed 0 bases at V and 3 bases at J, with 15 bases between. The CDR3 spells CASSQDLGPGLYEQYF. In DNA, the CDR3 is TGCGCCAGCAGCCAAGATCTGGGTCCAGGGCTCTACGAGCAGTACTTC.

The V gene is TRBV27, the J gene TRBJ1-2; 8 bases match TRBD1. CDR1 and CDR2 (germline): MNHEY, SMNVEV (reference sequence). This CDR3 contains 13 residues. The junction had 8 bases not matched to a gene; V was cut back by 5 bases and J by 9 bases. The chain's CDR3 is CASSHLDRDRYTF. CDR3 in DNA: TGTGCCAGCAGTCATTTGGACAGGGATCGCTACACCTTC.

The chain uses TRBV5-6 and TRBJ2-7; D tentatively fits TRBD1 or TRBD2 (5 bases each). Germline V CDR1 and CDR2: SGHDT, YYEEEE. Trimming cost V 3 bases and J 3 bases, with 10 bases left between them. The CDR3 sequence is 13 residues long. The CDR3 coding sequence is TGTGCCAGCAGCTGGGGGACGGACTACGAGCAGTACTTC. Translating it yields CASSWGTDYEQYF.

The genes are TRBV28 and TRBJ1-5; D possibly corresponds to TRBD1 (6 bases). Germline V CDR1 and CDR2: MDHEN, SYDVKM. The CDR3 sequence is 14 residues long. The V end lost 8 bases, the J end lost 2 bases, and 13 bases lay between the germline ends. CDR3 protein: CASSGGRGNQPQHF. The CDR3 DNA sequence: TGTGCCAGCTCCGGGGGGCGCGGCAATCAGCCCCAGCATTTT.

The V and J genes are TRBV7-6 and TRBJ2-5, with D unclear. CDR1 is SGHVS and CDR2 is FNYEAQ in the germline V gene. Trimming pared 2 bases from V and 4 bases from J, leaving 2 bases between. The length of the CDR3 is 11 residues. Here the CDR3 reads CASSLTETQYF. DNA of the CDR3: TGTGCCAGCAGCTTAACAGAGACCCAGTACTTC.

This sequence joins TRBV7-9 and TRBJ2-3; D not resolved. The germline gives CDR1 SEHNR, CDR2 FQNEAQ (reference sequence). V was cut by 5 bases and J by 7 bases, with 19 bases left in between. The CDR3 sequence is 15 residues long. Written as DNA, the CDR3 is TGTGCCAGCAGCCCTCAGCAAATCTCGGAGAATACGCAGTATTTT. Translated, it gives CASSPQQISENTQYF.

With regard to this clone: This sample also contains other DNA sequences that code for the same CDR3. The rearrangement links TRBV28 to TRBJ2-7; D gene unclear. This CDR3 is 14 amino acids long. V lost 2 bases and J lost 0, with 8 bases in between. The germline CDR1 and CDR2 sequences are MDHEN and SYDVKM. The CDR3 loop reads CASSLQGTSYEQYF. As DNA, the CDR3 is TGTGCCAGCAGTTTACAAGGCACCTCCTACGAGCAGTACTTC.

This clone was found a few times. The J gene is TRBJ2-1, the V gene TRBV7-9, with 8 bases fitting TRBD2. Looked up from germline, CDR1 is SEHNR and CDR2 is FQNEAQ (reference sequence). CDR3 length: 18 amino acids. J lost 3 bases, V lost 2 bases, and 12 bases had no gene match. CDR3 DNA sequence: TGTGCCAGCAGCTTATTGGGCTCAGCGGGAGACCTCTACAATGAGCAGTTCTTC. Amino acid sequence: CASSLLGSAGDLYNEQFF.

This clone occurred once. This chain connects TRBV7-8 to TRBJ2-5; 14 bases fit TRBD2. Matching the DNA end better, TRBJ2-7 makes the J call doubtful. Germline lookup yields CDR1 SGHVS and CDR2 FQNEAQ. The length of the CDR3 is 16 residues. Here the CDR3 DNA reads TGTGCCAGCAGCTTAGCGGGACTAGCGGGAGTCTACGAGCAGTACTTC. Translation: CASSLAGLAGVYEQYF.

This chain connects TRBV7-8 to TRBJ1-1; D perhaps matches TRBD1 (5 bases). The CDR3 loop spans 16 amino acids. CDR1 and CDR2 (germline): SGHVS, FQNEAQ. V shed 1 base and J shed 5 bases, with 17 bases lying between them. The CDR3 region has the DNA TGTGCCAGCAGCTTAGATCCGACAGCCGGATGGACTGAAGCTTTCTTT. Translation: CASSLDPTAGWTEAFF.

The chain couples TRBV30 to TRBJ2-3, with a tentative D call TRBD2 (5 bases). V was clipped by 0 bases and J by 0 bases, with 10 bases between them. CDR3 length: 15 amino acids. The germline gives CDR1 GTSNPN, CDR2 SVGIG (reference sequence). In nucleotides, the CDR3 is TGTGCCTGGAGTGTACGGGCGGGTAGCACAGATACGCAGTATTTT. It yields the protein CAWSVRAGSTDTQYF.

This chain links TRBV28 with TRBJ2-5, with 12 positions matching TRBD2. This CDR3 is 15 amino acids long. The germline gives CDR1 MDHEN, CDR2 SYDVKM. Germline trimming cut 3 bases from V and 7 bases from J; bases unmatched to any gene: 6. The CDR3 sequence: CASSLTSGRTGTQYF. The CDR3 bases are TGTGCCAGCAGTTTGACTAGCGGGAGAACCGGGACCCAGTACTTC. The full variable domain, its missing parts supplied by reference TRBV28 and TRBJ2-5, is DVKVTQSSRYLVKRTGEKVFLECVQDMDHENMFWYRQDPGLGLRLIYFSYDVKMKEKGDIPEGYSVSREKKERFSLILESASTNQTSMYLCASSLTSGRTGTQYFGPGTRLLVL.

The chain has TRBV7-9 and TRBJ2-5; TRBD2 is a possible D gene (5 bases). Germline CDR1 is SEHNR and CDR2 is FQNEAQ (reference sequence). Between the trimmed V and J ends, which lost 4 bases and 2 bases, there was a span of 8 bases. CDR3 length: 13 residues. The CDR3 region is CASSSGLQETQYF. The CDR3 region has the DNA TGTGCCAGCAGCTCCGGACTTCAAGAGACCCAGTACTTC.

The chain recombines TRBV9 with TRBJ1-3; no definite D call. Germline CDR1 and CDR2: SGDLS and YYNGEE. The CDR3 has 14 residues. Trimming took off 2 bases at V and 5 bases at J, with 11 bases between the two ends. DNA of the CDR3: TGTGCCAGCAGCGTGCAAGCCCAGCGAAACACCATATATTTT. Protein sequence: CASSVQAQRNTIYF.

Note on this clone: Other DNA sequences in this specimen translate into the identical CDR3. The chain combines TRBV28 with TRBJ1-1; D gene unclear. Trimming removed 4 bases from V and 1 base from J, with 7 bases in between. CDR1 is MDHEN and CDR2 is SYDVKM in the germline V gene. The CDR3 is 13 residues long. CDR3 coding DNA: TGTGCCAGCAGTTACCGACCGAACACTGAAGCTTTCTTT. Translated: CASSYRPNTEAFF.

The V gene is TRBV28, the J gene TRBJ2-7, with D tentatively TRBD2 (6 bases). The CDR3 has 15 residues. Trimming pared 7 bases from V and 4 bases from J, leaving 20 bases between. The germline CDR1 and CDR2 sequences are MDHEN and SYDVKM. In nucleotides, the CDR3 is TGTGCCAGCAAGCCGCGGCGGGATGTAACGTACGAGCAGTACTTC. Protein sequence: CASKPRRDVTYEQYF.

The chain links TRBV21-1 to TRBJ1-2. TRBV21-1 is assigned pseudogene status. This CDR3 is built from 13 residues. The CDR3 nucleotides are TGTGCCAGCAGCAGAATCCGGGATTATGGCTACACCTTC. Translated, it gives CASSRIRDYGYTF.

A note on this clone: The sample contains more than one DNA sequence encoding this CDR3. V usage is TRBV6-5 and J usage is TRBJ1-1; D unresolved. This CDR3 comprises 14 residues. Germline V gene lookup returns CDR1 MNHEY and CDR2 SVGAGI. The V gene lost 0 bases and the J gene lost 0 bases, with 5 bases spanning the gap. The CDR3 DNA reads TGTGCCAGCAGTTACTCAAGTTTGAACACTGAAGCTTTCTTT. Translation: CASSYSSLNTEAFF.

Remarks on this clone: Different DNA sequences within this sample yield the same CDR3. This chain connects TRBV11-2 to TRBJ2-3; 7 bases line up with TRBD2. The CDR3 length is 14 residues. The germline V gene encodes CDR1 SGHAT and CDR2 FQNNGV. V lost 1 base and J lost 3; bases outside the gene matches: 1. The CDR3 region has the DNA TGTGCCAGCAGCTTAGGCGGGAGTACAGATACGCAGTATTTT. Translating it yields CASSLGGSTDTQYF.